Listed below are T cell receptor beta chains from one sample, sequenced in a study of T cell responses to AZD1222 COVID-19 vaccine. Some clones are missing from TCRdb's copy, which holds only in-frame ones; the method was immunoSEQ multiplex PCR. Here the sample spans approximately 150,000 clones, 75% to 95% being singletons. The material was peripheral blood, obtained on day 0 of AZD1222 vaccination. These receptors all stem from an adult in good health. CDR3s include the opening cysteine and the closing phenylalanine or tryptophan. A D gene is named only where the DNA matches it firmly. Expanded clones are given a class, and other clones once, few, many or no size at all.

TRBJ1-2 TRBV5-6 TRBD1 - TGTGCCAGCAGCTTGAGGACAGGGGGGTGGAACTATGGCTACACCTTC CASSLRTGGWNYGYTF
TRBJ2-1 TRBV14 - once TGTGCCAGCAGCACCCCCGGCAGGACGGCCTACAATGAGCAGTTCTTC CASSTPGRTAYNEQFF
TRBJ1-1 TRBV5-6 TRBD1 - TGTGCCAGCAGCGGACTACAGGGGCACACTGAAGCTTTCTTT CASSGLQGHTEAFF
TRBJ1-2 TRBV7-8 TRBD1 - TGTGCCAGCAGCCCACGACAGGGCGGCTACACCTTC CASSPRQGGYTF
TRBJ1-1 TRBV25-1 TRBD1 few TGTGCCAGCAAACAGGGGGGAGGCTTAGCTTTCTTT CASKQGGGLAFF
TRBJ2-3 TRBV6-1 TRBD2 - TGTGCCAGCAGTGAAGGAAGTAGCGGGACAGATACGCAGTATTTT CASSEGSSGTDTQYF
TRBJ1-5 TRBV9 - few TGTGCCAGCAGCGTAGAACAGGAGGATGACAATCAGCCCCAGCATTTT CASSVEQEDDNQPQHF
TRBJ1-2 TRBV7-3 - - TGTGCCAGCAGCTTATTGGGCGGCTATGGCTACACCTTC CASSLLGGYGYTF
TRBJ1-3 TRBV7-8 - - TGTGCCAGCAGAAGTTCGAGCACCTCTGGAAACACCATATATTTT CASRSSSTSGNTIYF
TRBJ1-6 TRBV2 - - TGTGCCAGCAGTGAGAAGCTGAGTGGGAATTCACCCCTCCACTTT CASSEKLSGNSPLHF
TRBJ2-7 TRBV29-1 - - TGCAGCGTTGAAATAGGGTACGAGCAGTACTTC CSVEIGYEQYF
TRBJ2-1 TRBV6-5 TRBD1 - TGTGCCAGCAACGGACAGGGGGCAAGTGAGCAGTTCTTC CASNGQGASEQFF
TRBJ1-1 TRBV6-2/TRBV6-3 TRBD1 - TGTGCCAGCAGTAGAAACAGGGGAGGTGAAGCTTTCTTT CASSRNRGGEAFF
TRBJ2-7 TRBV7-6 TRBD2 - TGTGCCAGCAGCAAAACGGGGGGGCCAGGGGAGCAGTACTTC CASSKTGGPGEQYF
TRBJ2-6 TRBV3-1/TRBV3-2 - - TGTGCCAGCAGCCCTACAATTGGGCGCGGAATCTCTGGGGCCAACGTCCTGACTTTC CASSPTIGRGISGANVLTF
TRBJ1-4 TRBV6-5 - - TGTGCCAGCAGGGTTCAAACTAATGAAAAACTGTTTTTT CASRVQTNEKLFF
TRBJ1-1 TRBV19 - - TGTGCCAGTAGGAGGGGGGGGATCGCTGAAGCTTTCTTT CASRRGGIAEAFF
TRBJ1-3 TRBV4-3 TRBD1 - TGCGCCAGCAGCCAAGATCACAGGGGACCTGGAAACACCATATATTTT CASSQDHRGPGNTIYF
TRBJ2-3 TRBV5-1 - - TGCGCCAGCAGCTTGTTAGCCACAAACACAGATACGCAGTATTTT CASSLLATNTDTQYF
TRBJ2-2 TRBV6-5 - few TGTGCCAGCAGTTTGTTGAGCGGGGAGCTGTTTTTT CASSLLSGELFF
TRBJ2-2 TRBV5-6 - - TGTGCCAGCAGCTTGGGGGACTCCTCTACGAACACCGGGGAGCTGTTTTTT CASSLGDSSTNTGELFF